Described below is a single T cell receptor (beta chain) sequence and its context. This sample was taken from a study of CDR3 diversity in severe acne. Using its own MiXCR run on the PCR reads, TCRdb lists one record per CDR3 protein. Of 89,000 or so distinct CDR3 sequences in the sample, roughly half were seen once. V lost 9 bases, J lost 4 bases, and 24 bases lay in between. CDR1 is MGHRA and CDR2 is YSYEKL in the germline V gene. The CDR3 spans 16 residues. V is TRBV4-1 and J is TRBJ1-2, with a possible D match to TRBD1 (5 bases). The source is a male donor in good health, serving as a control. Sequencing input: blood. The CDR3 reads CASSDSFRVLIYGYTF. Written as DNA, the CDR3 is TGCGCCAGTTCAGACTCCTTCAGGGTCCTAATCTATGGCTACACCTTC.